These 2 T cell receptor beta chains came from one sample sequenced in a study of blood T cells in healthy people across ages. Combining a sample-barcoded 5' primer with a J-beta primer mix, a second PCR ran for about 7 to 12 cycles. Via MiXCR, TCRdb re-called the 5' RACE reads, giving one row per CDR3 protein. The profile shows about 1 million distinct CDR3 sequences, 35% to 55% of them singletons. Material: blood. The receptor set was obtained from a woman in her fifties or sixties in good health.

This clonotype has only one observation. The J gene is TRBJ1-2, the V gene TRBV28, with D perhaps TRBD1 (6 bases). The CDR3 loop spans 12 amino acids. Per the germline V gene, CDR1 is MDHEN and CDR2 is SYDVKM. The V gene lost 8 bases and the J gene lost 8 bases, with 15 bases spanning the gap. CDR3 sequence reads: CASETTGRGYTF. CDR3 nucleotide sequence: TGTGCCAGCGAGACTACAGGGAGGGGCTACACCTTC.

J is TRBJ2-7 and V is TRBV2, with 10 bases fitting TRBD1. Looked up from germline, CDR1 is SNHLY and CDR2 is FYNNEI. J gave up 0 bases and V 11 bases, and 7 bases lay outside the gene matches. The CDR3 spans 14 residues. The CDR3 spells CAWKDRGYSYEQYF. CDR3 bases: TGTGCCTGGAAGGACAGGGGGTACTCCTACGAGCAGTACTTC.